Presented here are 20 T cell receptor beta chains from one specimen sequenced in a study of blood T cell repertoires in COVID-19. Assay: immunoSEQ multiplex PCR; the TCRdb copy retains only in-frame clones and omits some. The data hold about 230,000 clones, with 65% to 90% observed a single time. The sequencing sample was made of peripheral blood. These TCRs come from a man aged 40-49 years who had recovered from COVID-19.

This sequence joins TRBV7-2 and TRBJ2-3, with TRBD1 as a possible D gene (6 bases). Trimming shortened V by 5 bases and J by 4 bases, and 10 bases separated the two germline ends. The CDR3 covers 13 residues. CDR1 and CDR2 (germline): SGHTA, FQGNSA. Written as DNA, the CDR3 is TGTGCCAGCAGCCCTAACAGGGCAGATACGCAGTATTTT. This gives the protein CASSPNRADTQYF.

This clone has a single count. The J gene is TRBJ1-1, the V gene TRBV9; D is possibly TRBD1 (5 bases). This CDR3 is built from 16 residues. Trimming cost V 0 bases and J 1 base, with 13 bases left between them. Germline lookup yields CDR1 SGDLS and CDR2 YYNGEE. The CDR3 DNA follows: TGTGCCAGCAGCGTAGCTTACGGTCAGGGGAACACTGAAGCTTTCTTT. Protein product: CASSVAYGQGNTEAFF.

The DNA for the CDR3 is TGTGCCAGCAGTTACCACGACAGGGATGGTGAAGCTTTCTTT. Translation gives CASSYHDRDGEAFF. The chain recombines TRBV6-2 or TRBV6-3 with TRBJ1-1; 7 bases fit TRBD1. This CDR3 has 14 amino acids. CDR1 MNHEY and CDR2 SVGEGT come from the germline V gene. The ends lost 2 bases at V and 7 bases at J; junction bases unmatched: 7.

There are a few counts of this clone. The V and J genes are TRBV6-5 and TRBJ1-2; 9 bases align to TRBD1. This CDR3 contains 12 residues. From germline, CDR1 is MNHEY and CDR2 SVGAGI. With V trimmed by 2 bases and J by 13 bases, 5 bases remained unmatched. The chain's CDR3 is CASSYRDRAATF. In DNA, the CDR3 is TGTGCCAGCAGTTACCGGGACAGGGCCGCCACCTTC.

This clone was seen a handful of times. V usage is TRBV5-6 and J usage is TRBJ1-1; the match to TRBD1 covers 9 bases. Germline values: CDR1 SGHDT, CDR2 YYEEEE. The CDR3 spans 16 residues. Trimming cost V 3 bases and J 6 bases; bases outside gene matches: 12. In DNA form, the CDR3 reads TGTGCCAGCAGCTGGGAGGACAGGGGAGGTGCAGCTGAAGCTTTCTTT. Its protein product is CASSWEDRGGAAEAFF.

This clone is a singleton in its sample. The V and J genes are TRBV15 and TRBJ2-1, with a tentative D call TRBD1 (5 bases). CDR3 length: 14 amino acids. In germline, CDR1 is LNHNV, CDR2 YYDKDF (reference sequence). V was clipped by 5 bases and J by 1 base, with 9 bases between them. CDR3 sequence reads: CATSQGQSYNEQFF. The DNA for the CDR3 is TGTGCCACCAGCCAGGGCCAATCCTACAATGAGCAGTTCTTC.

In DNA, the CDR3 is TGTGCCAGCAGCCAATCCGGGACAGGGGGCGCCGGGGAGACCCAGTACTTC. Its translation is CASSQSGTGGAGETQYF. The V call is TRBV3-1 (or the pseudogene TRBV3-2), the J call TRBJ2-5, with 12 bases aligning to TRBD1. Germline assignment: CDR1 LGHDT and CDR2 YNNKEL (reference sequence). The CDR3 totals 17 residues. Losses at the gene ends were 2 bases for V and 5 bases for J; bases not matched to a gene: 9.

This chain connects TRBV2 to TRBJ2-2; 10 positions agree with TRBD1. The CDR3 is 15 residues long. Germline V gives CDR1 SNHLY, CDR2 FYNNEI. Trimming at V came to 4 bases and at J to 5 bases, leaving 4 bases not matched to a gene. The CDR3 nucleotides read TGTGCCAGCAGTGTCGGGACAGGGGTAACCGGGGAGCTGTTTTTT. It encodes CASSVGTGVTGELFF.

The chain recombines TRBV2 with TRBJ2-1; 10 bases map to TRBD1. The CDR3 length is 14 residues. Germline values: CDR1 SNHLY, CDR2 FYNNEI. V lost 6 bases and J lost 9; bases outside the gene matches: 8. Here the CDR3 DNA reads TGTGCCAGCAGCCGGGACAGGGGACTTGGTGAGCAGTTCTTC. It specifies CASSRDRGLGEQFF.

The chain recombines TRBV6-5 with TRBJ2-7; D remains ambiguous. The germline gives CDR1 MNHEY, CDR2 SVGAGI. The CDR3 is made up of 15 amino acids. The ends were cut back, 6 bases at V and 2 bases at J, with 17 bases in the middle. DNA for the CDR3: TGTGCCAGCAGACCGCGCTTAGCTGTGGCCTACGAGCAGTACTTC. Its protein is CASRPRLAVAYEQYF.

The DNA for the CDR3 is TGTGCCAGTAGTATAACCAGCGGGAGTAGAGAGACCCAGTACTTC. It translates to CASSITSGSRETQYF. J is TRBJ2-5 and V is TRBV19; 8 bases line up with TRBD2. J gave up 4 bases and V 2 bases, and 6 bases lay outside the gene matches. This CDR3 contains 15 residues. Germline CDR1 and CDR2: LNHDA and SQIVND (reference sequence).

The chain is built from TRBV18 and TRBJ2-7, with a tentative D call TRBD2 (6 bases). The germline V gene encodes CDR1 KGHSH and CDR2 LQKENI. The V and J ends lost 6 bases and 2 bases respectively, with 14 bases between them. The CDR3 length is 14 residues. CDR3 sequence reads: CASSSGVGAYEQYF. The CDR3 region has the DNA TGTGCCAGCTCTTCGGGGGTGGGCGCCTACGAGCAGTACTTC.

The chain links TRBV30 to TRBJ2-3; 10 bases are shared with TRBD2. With V trimmed by 1 base and J by 5 bases, 6 bases remained unmatched. The germline gives CDR1 GTSNPN, CDR2 SVGIG (reference sequence). CDR3 length: 15 residues. The CDR3, as DNA: TGTGCCTGGAGTGGTCTAGCGGGAGCCGGAGATACGCAGTATTTT. Protein sequence: CAWSGLAGAGDTQYF.

The chain has TRBV6-6 and TRBJ1-3; D is undetermined. V was cut by 6 bases and J by 4 bases, with 7 bases left in between. Germline V gives CDR1 MNHNY, CDR2 SVGAGI (reference sequence). This CDR3 has 12 amino acids. CDR3 protein: CASSPVGNTIYF. DNA of the CDR3: TGTGCCAGCAGCCCCGTGGGAAACACCATATATTTT.

The genes are TRBV2 and TRBJ1-1; TRBD1 is a possible D gene (5 bases). V gave up 3 bases and J gave up 1 base, with 9 bases separating them. The CDR3 is 14 residues long. Germline CDR1 reads SNHLY; CDR2 reads FYNNEI. This chain's CDR3 is CASSEETANTEAFF. The CDR3 DNA reads TGTGCCAGCAGTGAGGAGACAGCGAACACTGAAGCTTTCTTT.

The rearrangement joins TRBV7-2 to TRBJ1-2; D remains ambiguous. V was cut by 7 bases and J by 2 bases, with 14 bases left in between. There are 14 residues in the CDR3. Germline-derived CDR1 and CDR2 are SGHTA and FQGNSA. The CDR3 loop reads CASTTGEPNYGYTF. In DNA form, the CDR3 reads TGTGCCAGCACAACGGGAGAGCCGAACTATGGCTACACCTTC.

The CDR3 sequence: CASSPSSGSNEQFF. The CDR3 DNA is TGCGCCAGCAGCCCCTCCAGCGGGAGCAATGAGCAGTTCTTC. The chain joins TRBV4-3 to TRBJ2-1; 8 nucleotides match TRBD2. V lost 4 bases and J lost 6; bases outside the gene matches: 5. Germline V gives CDR1 LGHNA, CDR2 YSLEER. The CDR3 extends over 14 amino acids.

This chain links TRBV2 with TRBJ2-3, with TRBD2 matching 11 bases. The trim removed 4 bases at V and 3 bases at J, leaving 3 bases unmatched. Germline V gene lookup returns CDR1 SNHLY and CDR2 FYNNEI. The CDR3 totals 15 residues. The CDR3 protein is CASSGLAGMTDTQYF. The CDR3 coding sequence is TGTGCCAGCAGTGGACTAGCGGGGATGACAGATACGCAGTATTTT.

This chain links TRBV11-2 with TRBJ1-1; unclear D gene. Germline lookup yields CDR1 SGHAT and CDR2 FQNNGV. With 1 base removed from V and 1 base from J, the gap between germline ends came to 10 bases. The CDR3 is 15 amino acids. CDR3 sequence (DNA): TGTGCCAGCAGCTTAGTAGCCGGAAAGAACACTGAAGCTTTCTTT. Protein product: CASSLVAGKNTEAFF.

The rearrangement links TRBV19 to TRBJ2-6, with 9 nucleotides matching TRBD1. The V gene's germline CDR1 is LNHDA and CDR2 SQIVND (reference sequence). The V gene end was trimmed by 9 bases and the J gene end by 0 bases; junction bases not matched to a gene: 3. The length of the CDR3 is 15 residues. In DNA, the CDR3 is TGTGCCAGCAAGACAGGGGGCTCTGGGGCCAACGTCCTGACTTTC. Translation gives CASKTGGSGANVLTF.